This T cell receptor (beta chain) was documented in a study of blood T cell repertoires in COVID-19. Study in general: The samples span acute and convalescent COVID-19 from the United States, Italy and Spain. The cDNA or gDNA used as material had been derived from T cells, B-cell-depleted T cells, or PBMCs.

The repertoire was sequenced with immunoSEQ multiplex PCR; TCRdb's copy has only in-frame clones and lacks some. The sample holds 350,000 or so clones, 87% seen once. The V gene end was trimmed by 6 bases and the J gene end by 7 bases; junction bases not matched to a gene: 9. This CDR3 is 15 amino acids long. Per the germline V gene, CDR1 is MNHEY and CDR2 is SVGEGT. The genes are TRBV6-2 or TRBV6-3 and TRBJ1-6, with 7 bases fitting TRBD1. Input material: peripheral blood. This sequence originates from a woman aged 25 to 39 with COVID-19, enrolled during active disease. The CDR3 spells CASSPDRDQNSPLHF. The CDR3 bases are TGTGCCAGCAGCCCCGACAGGGACCAGAATTCACCCCTCCACTTT.